This T cell receptor (beta chain) comes out of a study of shared clonotypes between healthy human individuals. Positive CCR7 selection of CD45RO-negative cells yielded the naive CD8 cells, and terminally differentiated effector memory CD45RA+ cells were excluded. This CDR3 has 14 amino acids. From germline, CDR1 is LNHDA and CDR2 SQIVND (reference sequence). V shed 5 bases and J 4 bases; nucleotides not matched to a gene: 8. Study-wide results and caveats: Sampling used blood alone; tissue repertoires probably differ.

Genomic DNA of every subset was divided equally among multiple immunoSEQ plates. Sequencing used immunoSEQ multiplex PCR; TCRdb keeps in-frame clones, though not all of them. The sample holds under 1 million clones, more than 85% seen once. To note about this clone: Its target is not known.

The receptor was derived from a man aged 30 to 39 in good health. Sequenced input: naive CD8+ T cells sorted from blood. This chain connects TRBV19 to TRBJ2-7, with 7 bases lining up with TRBD1. In DNA, the CDR3 is TGTGCCAGTAGTGAACGGGACAGCCTTTACGAGCAGTACTTC. Amino acids: CASSERDSLYEQYF.